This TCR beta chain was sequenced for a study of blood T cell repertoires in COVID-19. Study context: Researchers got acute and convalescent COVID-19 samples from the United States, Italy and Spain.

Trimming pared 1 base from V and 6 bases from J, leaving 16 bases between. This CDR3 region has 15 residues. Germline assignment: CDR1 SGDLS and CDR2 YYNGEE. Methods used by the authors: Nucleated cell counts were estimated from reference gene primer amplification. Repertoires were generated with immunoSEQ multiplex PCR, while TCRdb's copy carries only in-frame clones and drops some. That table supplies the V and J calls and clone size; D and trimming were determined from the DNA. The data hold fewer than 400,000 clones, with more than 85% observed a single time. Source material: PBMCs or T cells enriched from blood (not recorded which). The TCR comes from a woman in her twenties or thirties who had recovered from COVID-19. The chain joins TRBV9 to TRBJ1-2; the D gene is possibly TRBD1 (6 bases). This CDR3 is CASSVTSGGSNGYTF. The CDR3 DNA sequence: TGTGCCAGCAGCGTAACCTCGGGGGGCAGTAATGGCTACACCTTC. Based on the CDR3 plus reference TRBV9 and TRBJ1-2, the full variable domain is DSGVTQTPKHLITATGQRVTLRCSPRSGDLSVYWYQQSLDQGLQFLIQYYNGEERAKGNILERFSAQQFPDLHSELNLSSLELGDSALYFCASSVTSGGSNGYTFGSGTRLTVV.